The clone carrying this T cell receptor beta chain was seen many times. As yet, its antigen is unknown. TCRdb passed the multiplex PCR reads through MiXCR, listing each CDR3 protein once. Of about 230,000 distinct CDR3 sequences in the sample, roughly 32% were seen once. This sample is drawn from a study of breast tumors, draining lymph nodes, adjacent tissues. Study-wide results and caveats: The data were judged consistent with most tumor T cells coming from lymph node and expanding in tumor. Tumor TCR diversity was below lymph nodes but above nontumor tissue.

Breast cancer patients provided tissue from their axillary draining lymph nodes. The CDR3 is 13 amino acids. Germline V gene lookup returns CDR1 KGHSH and CDR2 LQKENI. V lost 5 bases and J 3 bases, leaving 11 bases between the germline ends. This clonotype originated in a female donor with breast cancer. Some clones in this sample may be carry-over from other donors' samples. The J gene is TRBJ2-7, the V gene TRBV18; D unresolved. Material: axillary lymph node tissue. CDR3 region: CASSSNELYEQYF. CDR3 DNA sequence: TGTGCCAGCTCAAGCAACGAACTCTACGAGCAGTACTTC.